The 23 T cell receptor beta chains in this list originate from one sample, sequenced in a study of blood T cell repertoires in COVID-19. This table comes from immunoSEQ multiplex PCR, and its TCRdb copy is limited to in-frame clones, with some not included. The data hold roughly 330,000 clones, with around four fifths observed a single time. Specimen: peripheral blood. The receptors were gathered from a woman aged 50 to 60 with acute or convalescent COVID-19.

The chain carries TRBV19 and TRBJ1-2, with TRBD1 matching over 9 bases. This CDR3 is 19 amino acids long. Trimming cost V 8 bases and J 3 bases; bases outside gene matches: 22. Germline values: CDR1 LNHDA, CDR2 SQIVND (reference sequence). The DNA of the CDR3 is TGTGCCAGTGGACCCGCTCGCTGGACAGGGGATTGGGGCTACTATGGCTACACCTTC. It yields the protein CASGPARWTGDWGYYGYTF.

The chain has TRBV7-9 and TRBJ2-7; 14 bases map to TRBD2. Germline CDR1 and CDR2: SEHNR and FQNEAQ (reference sequence). J gave up 3 bases and V 4 bases, and 2 bases lay outside the gene matches. This CDR3 has 15 residues. CDR3 sequence: CASSSGTSGSYEQYF. In nucleotides, the CDR3 is TGTGCCAGCAGCTCAGGGACTAGCGGGAGCTACGAGCAGTACTTC. The complete variable domain, with remaining parts taken from reference TRBV7-9 and TRBJ2-7, reads DTGVSQNPRHKITKRGQNVTFRCDPISEHNRLYWYRQTLGQGPEFLTYFQNEAQLEKSRLLSDRFSAERPKGSFSTLEIQRTEQGDSAMYLCASSSGTSGSYEQYFGPGTRLTVT.

This clone was seen only once. The same CDR3 can be traced to other DNA sequences in this sample. The chain employs TRBV12-3 or TRBV12-4 and TRBJ2-5; weak D call: TRBD2 (6 bases). The CDR3 sequence is 13 residues long. With 1 base removed from V and 5 bases from J, the gap between germline ends came to 8 bases. The CDR3 DNA sequence: TGTGCCAGCAGTTTAGGGGGGGAGGAGACCCAGTACTTC. Translation gives CASSLGGEETQYF.

This sequence joins TRBV7-2 and TRBJ2-2, with D possibly TRBD2 on 5 matching bases. CDR1 SGHTA and CDR2 FQGNSA come from the germline V gene. V shed 1 base and J shed 0 bases, with 9 bases lying between them. The CDR3 consists of 16 residues. CDR3 in DNA: TGTGCCAGCAGCTTAGAGAGGGCTGCGAACACCGGGGAGCTGTTTTTT. It yields the protein CASSLERAANTGELFF. The full variable domain, with the rest looked up from reference TRBV7-2 and TRBJ2-2, is GAGVSQSPSNKVTEKGKDVELRCDPISGHTALYWYRQSLGQGLEFLIYFQGNSAPDKSGLPSDRFSAERTGGSVSTLTIQRTQQEDSAVYLCASSLERAANTGELFFGEGSRLTVL.

V is TRBV30 and J is TRBJ2-4, with 9 bases identical to TRBD1. Germline loops: CDR1 GTSNPN, CDR2 SVGIG (reference sequence). V dropped 0 bases and J dropped 2; count of bases not matched to a gene: 8. The CDR3 has 17 residues. The DNA for the CDR3 is TGTGCCTGGAGTGTACCAACAGGGGGCTGGTCCAAAAACATTCAGTACTTC. This sequence encodes CAWSVPTGGWSKNIQYF. Together with reference TRBV30 and TRBJ2-4, the CDR3 gives the full variable domain: SQTIHQWPATLVQPVGSPLSLECTVEGTSNPNLYWYRQAAGRGLQLLFYSVGIGQISSEVPQNLSASRPQDRQFILSSKKLLLSDSGFYLCAWSVPTGGWSKNIQYFGAGTRLSVL.

The sample holds a few counts of this clone. The chain employs TRBV10-3 and TRBJ1-1; maybe TRBD1 (6 bases). The CDR3 has 13 amino acids. Germline loops: CDR1 ENHRY, CDR2 SYGVKD. Trimming pared 3 bases from V and 3 bases from J, leaving 8 bases between. The CDR3 nucleotides read TGTGCCATCAGTGAAAACAGGGACACTGAAGCTTTCTTT. Translating gives CAISENRDTEAFF.

The chain combines TRBV13 with TRBJ2-7; a weak D match, TRBD2 (6 bases). The CDR3 is 12 residues long. Germline V gene lookup returns CDR1 PRHDT and CDR2 FYEKMQ (reference sequence). V was clipped by 3 bases and J by 7 bases, with 10 bases between them. CDR3 amino acids: CASSFGGKEQYV. The CDR3 DNA reads as TGTGCCAGCAGCTTCGGGGGAAAGGAGCAGTACGTC.

V is TRBV6-6 and J is TRBJ1-3, with 7 bases lining up with TRBD1. Germline CDR1 is MNHNY and CDR2 is SVGAGI (reference sequence). CDR3 size: 16 residues. The V and J ends lost 4 bases and 4 bases, in that order; junction bases with no gene match: 10. For the CDR3, the DNA is TGTGCCAGCAGTTTTAAGCTCCAGGGGGGAGGAAACACCATATATTTT. Protein product: CASSFKLQGGGNTIYF.

The chain joins TRBV7-7 to TRBJ2-3, with 8 bases lining up with TRBD2. V lost 4 bases and J lost 9; bases outside the gene matches: 12. Germline-derived CDR1 and CDR2 are SSHAT and FNYEAQ (reference sequence). The CDR3 runs 15 residues. The CDR3 DNA reads as TGTGCCAGCAGCTCGGGACTAGGCGAGGGTGTGACGCAGTATTTT. Protein sequence: CASSSGLGEGVTQYF. Combining the CDR3 with reference TRBV7-7 and TRBJ2-3 gives the whole variable domain GAGVSQSPRYKVTKRGQDVTLRCDPISSHATLYWYQQALGQGPEFLTYFNYEAQPDKSGLPSDRFSAERPEGSISTLTIQRTEQRDSAMYRCASSSGLGEGVTQYFGPGTRLTVL.

The chain is built from TRBV19 and TRBJ1-2, with D possibly TRBD1 on 6 matching bases. Trimming cost V 5 bases and J 4 bases, with 17 bases left between them. There are 15 residues in the CDR3. Germline values: CDR1 LNHDA, CDR2 SQIVND (reference sequence). CDR3 protein: CASSDPGQIIYGYTF. As DNA, the CDR3 is TGTGCCAGTAGTGATCCGGGACAAATAATCTATGGCTACACCTTC.

The rearrangement links TRBV19 to TRBJ1-6; D may be TRBD1 (5 bases). This CDR3 spans 14 amino acids. V was clipped by 7 bases and J by 8 bases, with 15 bases between them. CDR1 is LNHDA, CDR2 SQIVND, per germline (reference sequence). This chain's CDR3 is CASTAGRVYSPLHF. DNA for the CDR3: TGTGCCAGTACCGCGGGACGGGTCTATTCACCCCTCCACTTT.

This chain joins TRBV4-2 and TRBJ2-1; D call uncertain. The CDR3 runs 18 residues. Germline CDR1 LGHNA, CDR2 YNFKEQ. Trimming took off 0 bases at V and 9 bases at J, with 24 bases between the two ends. The CDR3 loop reads CASSQDFPRGGFFPEQFF. The CDR3 region has the DNA TGTGCCAGCAGCCAAGACTTTCCCCGCGGCGGATTCTTTCCTGAGCAGTTCTTC.

This chain uses TRBV30 with TRBJ2-4; no clear D. Germline CDR1 and CDR2: GTSNPN and SVGIG (reference sequence). Trimming removed 0 bases from V and 8 bases from J, with 14 bases in between. This CDR3 has 14 residues. CDR3 region: CAWSVPHTGYIQYF. CDR3 DNA: TGTGCCTGGAGTGTACCTCATACCGGGTACATTCAGTACTTC.

With regard to this clone: This likely comes from a read error, as the CDR3 has no conserved phenylalanine or tryptophan at its end. Because the CDR3's place on the DNA is in doubt, the DNA is left out and the CDR3 is given as listed by TCRdb. The chain joins TRBV24-1 to TRBJ2-7; TRBD1, the D gene given by the table, was not confirmed from the DNA. The CDR3 length is 13 residues, termini included. Germline CDR1 is KGHDR and CDR2 is SFDVKD. CDR3 residues: CATSQGGREFSGP.

V usage is TRBV5-1 and J usage is TRBJ1-4; a possible D gene is TRBD1 (6 bases). Germline loops: CDR1 SGHRS, CDR2 YFSETQ. V was trimmed by 4 bases and J by 5 bases, leaving 9 bases between them. The CDR3 is made up of 13 amino acids. CDR3 coding DNA: TGCGCCAGCAGCAGTGGACAGAATGAAAAACTGTTTTTT. Amino acid sequence: CASSSGQNEKLFF.

This clone showed up just once. The genes are TRBV6-5 and TRBJ2-7; possibly TRBD2 for D (5 bases). Trimming stripped 6 bases from V and 4 bases from J, with 16 bases between. The CDR3 contains 14 residues. Germline values: CDR1 MNHEY, CDR2 SVGAGI. As DNA, the CDR3 is TGTGCCAGCAGCAAAGAGCGGAGATTGTACGAGCAGTACTTC. This translates into CASSKERRLYEQYF.

The table lists this clone with a count of one. The chain has TRBV2 and TRBJ2-3; 8 nucleotides align to TRBD1. The CDR3 runs to 16 residues. Trimming at V came to 5 bases and at J to 3 bases, leaving 10 bases not matched to a gene. The germline CDR1 and CDR2 sequences are SNHLY and FYNNEI. This chain's CDR3 is CASSLFQGARTDTQYF. The CDR3 DNA reads as TGTGCCAGCAGTTTGTTCCAGGGGGCGCGGACAGATACGCAGTATTTT.

The V call is TRBV12-3 or TRBV12-4, the J call TRBJ2-7, with D possibly matching TRBD2 (6 bases). The CDR3 runs to 13 residues. V was cut by 2 bases and J by 6 bases, with 11 bases left in between. This chain's CDR3 is CASSLLAIPEQYF. For the CDR3, the DNA is TGTGCCAGCAGTTTACTAGCGATCCCCGAGCAGTACTTC.

The chain couples TRBV3-1 (or the pseudogene TRBV3-2) to TRBJ2-7; TRBD2 agrees at 14 bases. The CDR3 sequence is 18 residues long. V shed 0 bases and J 5 bases; nucleotides not matched to a gene: 9. Germline V gives CDR1 LGHDT, CDR2 YNNKEL (reference sequence). CDR3 DNA: TGTGCCAGCAGCCAAGAGTTACCGGGACTAGCGGGAGTCAACGAGCAGTACTTC. Its protein is CASSQELPGLAGVNEQYF.

This clone was detected a few times. This sequence joins TRBV2 and TRBJ1-1, with D hard to call. V shed 7 bases and J shed 0 bases, with 9 bases lying between them. This CDR3 has 13 residues. Per the germline V gene, CDR1 is SNHLY and CDR2 is FYNNEI. CDR3 coding DNA: TGTGCCAGCATTACGGTCCTGAACACTGAAGCTTTCTTT. It encodes CASITVLNTEAFF.

This clone was found a few times. The rearrangement links TRBV4-1 to TRBJ1-2; a weak D match, TRBD1 (5 bases). This CDR3 has 18 amino acids. V lost 0 bases and J lost 3, with 20 bases in between. In germline, CDR1 is MGHRA, CDR2 YSYEKL. The CDR3 sequence is CASSQERQRVWGDYGYTF. The CDR3 coding sequence is TGCGCCAGCAGCCAAGAAAGGCAGCGTGTTTGGGGGGACTATGGCTACACCTTC.

V is TRBV29-1 and J is TRBJ2-5; a weak D match, TRBD1 (7 bases). Between the trimmed V and J ends, which lost 7 bases and 5 bases, there was a span of 17 bases. Germline V gives CDR1 SQVTM, CDR2 ANQGSEA. This CDR3 spans 13 amino acids. The CDR3 nucleotides read TGCAGCGCCGGGACAGTAGGGGGGGAGACCCAGTACTTC. It encodes CSAGTVGGETQYF.

The chain has TRBV6-5 and TRBJ1-2, with 7 bases fitting TRBD1. The germline CDR1 and CDR2 sequences are MNHEY and SVGAGI. V gave up 7 bases and J gave up 5 bases; unmatched junction bases: 7. This CDR3 is 13 amino acids long. The CDR3, as DNA: TGTGCCAGCACGGCGACAGGGCCTTATGGCTACACCTTC. Translating gives CASTATGPYGYTF.